The 4 T cell receptor beta chains in this list originate from one sample, sequenced in a study of response to subunit inactivated influenza vaccine (dated by TCRdb to 2017 to 2018). The library was made by RT-PCR. For sequencing, an Illumina HiSeq 2500 was employed. Through fastp at Q25 and MiXCR, TCRdb rebuilt clones from the public reads, retaining in-frame beta chains. Rows matching on CDR3 protein sequence are summarized as one entry with the most common DNA and genes. The sample table shows some 800,000 distinct CDR3 sequences, and around 21% are seen once. The leading ten clones occupy roughly a tenth of the sample. Sample: PBMCs from blood, taken approximately 5 days after vaccination. Receptors were obtained from a middle-aged man who received an inactivated influenza vaccine. Donor details come from another sample of the same person, matched by shared clones.

A few counts support this clonotype. This chain's CDR3 is CASSYGVADLYEQYF. The CDR3 DNA sequence: TGTGCCAGCAGTTACGGAGTAGCGGACCTCTACGAGCAGTACTTC. The chain combines TRBV6-5 with TRBJ2-7; D is possibly TRBD2 (6 bases). CDR3 length: 15 amino acids. V lost 2 bases and J 3 bases, leaving 14 bases between the germline ends. CDR1 is MNHEY, CDR2 SVGAGI, per germline.

The chain joins TRBV5-8 to TRBJ2-1; D perhaps matches TRBD1 (6 bases). Per the germline V gene, CDR1 is SGHTS and CDR2 is YDEGEE. With 0 bases removed from V and 15 bases from J, the gap between germline ends came to 10 bases. This CDR3 comprises 11 residues. The CDR3 spells CASSLAGGPFF. In DNA, the CDR3 is TGTGCCAGCAGCTTGGCTGGGGGCCCGTTCTTC. Using reference TRBV5-8 and TRBJ2-1 for the parts outside the CDR3, the full variable domain is EAGVTQSPTHLIKTRGQQATLRCSPISGHTSVYWYQQALGLGLQFLLWYDEGEERNRGNFPPRFSGRQFPNYSSELNVNALELEDSALYLCASSLAGGPFFGPGTRLTVL.

This clonotype occurred a few times. The CDR3 region is CSARGTSRDEQFF. The CDR3 bases are TGCAGTGCTAGGGGGACGTCGCGGGATGAGCAGTTCTTC. The chain recombines TRBV20-1 with TRBJ2-1; perhaps D is TRBD1 or TRBD2 (5 bases each). Germline V gene sequence: CDR1 DFQATT, CDR2 SNEGSKA (reference sequence). The CDR3 has 13 amino acids. Trimming removed 3 bases at V and 8 bases at J, with 14 bases between.

This clonotype was counted only a few times. J is TRBJ1-6 and V is TRBV5-1; D not resolved. The CDR3 totals 16 residues. Germline CDR1 is SGHRS and CDR2 is YFSETQ. The V gene lost 0 bases and the J gene lost 0 bases, with 7 bases spanning the gap. The CDR3 is CASSLDVSSYNSPLHF. In DNA, the CDR3 is TGCGCCAGCAGCTTGGATGTTAGCTCCTATAATTCACCCCTCCACTTT.